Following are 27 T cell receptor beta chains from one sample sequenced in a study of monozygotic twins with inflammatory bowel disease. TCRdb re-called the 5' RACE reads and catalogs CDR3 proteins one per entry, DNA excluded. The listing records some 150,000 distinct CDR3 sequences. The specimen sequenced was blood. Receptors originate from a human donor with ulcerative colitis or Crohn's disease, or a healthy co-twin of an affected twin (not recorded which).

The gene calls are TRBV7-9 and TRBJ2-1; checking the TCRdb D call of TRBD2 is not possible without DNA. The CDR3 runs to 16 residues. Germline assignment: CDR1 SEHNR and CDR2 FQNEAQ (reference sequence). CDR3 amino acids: CASNYGLAGTYNEQFF.

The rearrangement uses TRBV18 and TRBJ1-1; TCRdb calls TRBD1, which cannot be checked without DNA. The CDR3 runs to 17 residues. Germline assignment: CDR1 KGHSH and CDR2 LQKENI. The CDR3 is CASSLRGQGIMNTEAFF.

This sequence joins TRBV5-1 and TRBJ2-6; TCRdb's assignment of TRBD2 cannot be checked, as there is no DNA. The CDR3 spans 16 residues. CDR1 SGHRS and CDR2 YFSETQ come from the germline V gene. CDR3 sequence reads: CASSSLVSSGANVLTF. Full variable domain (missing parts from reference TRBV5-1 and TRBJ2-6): KAGVTQTPRYLIKTRGQQVTLSCSPISGHRSVSWYQQTPGQGLQFLFEYFSETQRNKGNFPGRFSGRQFSNSRSEMNVSTLELGDSALYLCASSSLVSSGANVLTFGAGSRLTVL.

The CDR3 sequence: CATKPRTGQKLFF. This chain links TRBV5-4 with TRBJ1-4; the TCRdb D gene call, TRBD1, has no DNA to confirm it. This CDR3 spans 13 amino acids. In germline, CDR1 is SGHNT, CDR2 YYREEE (reference sequence).

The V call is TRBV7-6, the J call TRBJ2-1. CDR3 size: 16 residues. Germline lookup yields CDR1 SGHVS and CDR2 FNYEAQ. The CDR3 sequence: CASSLRGSGSYNEQFF.

The CDR3 spells CAMGLAGSDTQYF. The chain links TRBV10-3 to TRBJ2-3; the D call of TRBD2 rests on TCRdb alone, since no DNA is present to check it. The CDR3 extends over 13 amino acids. CDR1 is ENHRY, CDR2 SYGVKD, per germline.

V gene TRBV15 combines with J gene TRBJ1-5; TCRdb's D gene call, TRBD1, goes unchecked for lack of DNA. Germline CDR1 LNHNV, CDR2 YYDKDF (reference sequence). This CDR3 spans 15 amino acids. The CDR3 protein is CATSRGRGSNQPQHF. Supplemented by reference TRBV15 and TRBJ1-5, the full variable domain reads DAMVIQNPRYQVTQFGKPVTLSCSQTLNHNVMYWYQQKSSQAPKLLFHYYDKDFNNEADTPDNFQSRRPNTSFCFLDIRSPGLGDTAMYLCATSRGRGSNQPQHFGDGTRLSIL.

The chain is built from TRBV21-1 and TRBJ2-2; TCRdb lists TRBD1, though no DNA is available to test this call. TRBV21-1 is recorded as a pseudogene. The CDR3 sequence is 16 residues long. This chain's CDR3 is CASSKAPGLNTGELFF.

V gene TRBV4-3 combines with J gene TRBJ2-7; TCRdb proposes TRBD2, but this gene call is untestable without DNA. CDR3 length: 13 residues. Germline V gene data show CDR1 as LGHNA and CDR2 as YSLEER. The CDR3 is CASSQGRGRAMYF.

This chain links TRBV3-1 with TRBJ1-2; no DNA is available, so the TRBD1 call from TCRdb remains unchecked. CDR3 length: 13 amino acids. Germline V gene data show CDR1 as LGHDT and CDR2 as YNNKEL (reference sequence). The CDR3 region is CASSQGGLYGYTF.

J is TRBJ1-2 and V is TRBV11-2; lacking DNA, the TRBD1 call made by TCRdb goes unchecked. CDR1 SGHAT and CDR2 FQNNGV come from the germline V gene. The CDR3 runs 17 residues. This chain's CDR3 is CASSLDSGAGPNYGYTF.

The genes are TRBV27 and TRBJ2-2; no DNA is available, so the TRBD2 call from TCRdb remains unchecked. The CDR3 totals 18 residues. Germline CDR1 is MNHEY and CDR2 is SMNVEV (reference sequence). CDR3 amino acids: CASSLGLAGGENTGELFF.

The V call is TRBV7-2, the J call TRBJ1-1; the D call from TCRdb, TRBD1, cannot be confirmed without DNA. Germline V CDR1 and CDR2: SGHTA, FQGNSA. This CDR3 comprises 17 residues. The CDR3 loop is CASSLDGLGTGNTEAFF.

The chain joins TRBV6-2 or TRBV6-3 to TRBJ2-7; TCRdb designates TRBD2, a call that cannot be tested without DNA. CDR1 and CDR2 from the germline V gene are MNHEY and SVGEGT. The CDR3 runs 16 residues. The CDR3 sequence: CASSPPLREGIYEQYF.

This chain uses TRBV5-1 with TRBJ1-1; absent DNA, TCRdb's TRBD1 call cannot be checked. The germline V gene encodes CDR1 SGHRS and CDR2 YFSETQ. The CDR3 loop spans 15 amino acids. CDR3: CASSFQGRMNTEAFF.

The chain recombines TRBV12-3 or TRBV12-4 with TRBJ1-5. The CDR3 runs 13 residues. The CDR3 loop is CASSLLGGQPQHF.

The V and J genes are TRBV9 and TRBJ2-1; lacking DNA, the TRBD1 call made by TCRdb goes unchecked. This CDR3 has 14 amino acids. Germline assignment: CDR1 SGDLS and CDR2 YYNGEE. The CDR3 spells CASSVRGNVDEQFF.

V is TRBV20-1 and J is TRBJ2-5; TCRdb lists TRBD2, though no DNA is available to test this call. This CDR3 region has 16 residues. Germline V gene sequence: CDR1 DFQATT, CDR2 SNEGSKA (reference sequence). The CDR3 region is CSARYLKLAARETQYF.

CDR3 sequence reads: CASSRLAGGNEQFF. This chain uses TRBV14 with TRBJ2-1; TCRdb's D gene call, TRBD2, goes unchecked for lack of DNA. Germline CDR1 reads SGHDN; CDR2 reads FVKESK. The CDR3 extends over 14 amino acids.

CDR3 sequence: CSASSGGAYGYTF. The chain joins TRBV20-1 to TRBJ1-2; the D call from TCRdb, TRBD1, cannot be confirmed without DNA. CDR3 length: 13 residues. The V gene's germline CDR1 is DFQATT and CDR2 SNEGSKA (reference sequence).

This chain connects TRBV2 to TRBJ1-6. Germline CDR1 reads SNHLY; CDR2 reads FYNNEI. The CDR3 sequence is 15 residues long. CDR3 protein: CASRVYETDNSPLHF.

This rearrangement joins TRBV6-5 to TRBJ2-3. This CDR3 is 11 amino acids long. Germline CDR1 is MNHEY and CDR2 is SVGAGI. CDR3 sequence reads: CASIVGETQYF.

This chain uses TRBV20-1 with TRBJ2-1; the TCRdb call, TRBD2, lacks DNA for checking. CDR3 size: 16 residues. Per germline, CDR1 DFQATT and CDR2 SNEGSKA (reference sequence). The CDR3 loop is CSATDWTSGNYNEQFF.

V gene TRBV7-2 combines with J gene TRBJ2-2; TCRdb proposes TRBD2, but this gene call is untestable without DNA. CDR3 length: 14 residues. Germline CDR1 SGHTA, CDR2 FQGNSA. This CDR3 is CASSRLAGTGELFF.

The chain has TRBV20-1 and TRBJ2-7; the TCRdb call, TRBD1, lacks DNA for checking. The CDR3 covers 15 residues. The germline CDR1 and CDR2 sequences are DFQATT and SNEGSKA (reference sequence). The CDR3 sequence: CSANLGQVHSYEQYF.

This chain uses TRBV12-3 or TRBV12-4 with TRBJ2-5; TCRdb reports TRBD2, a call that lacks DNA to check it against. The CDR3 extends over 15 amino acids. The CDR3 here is CASSSTRGGQETQYF.

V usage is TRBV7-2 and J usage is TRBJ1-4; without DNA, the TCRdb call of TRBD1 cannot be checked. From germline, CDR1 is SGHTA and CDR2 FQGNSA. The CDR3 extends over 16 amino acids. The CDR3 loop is CASNLASQGGGEKLFF.